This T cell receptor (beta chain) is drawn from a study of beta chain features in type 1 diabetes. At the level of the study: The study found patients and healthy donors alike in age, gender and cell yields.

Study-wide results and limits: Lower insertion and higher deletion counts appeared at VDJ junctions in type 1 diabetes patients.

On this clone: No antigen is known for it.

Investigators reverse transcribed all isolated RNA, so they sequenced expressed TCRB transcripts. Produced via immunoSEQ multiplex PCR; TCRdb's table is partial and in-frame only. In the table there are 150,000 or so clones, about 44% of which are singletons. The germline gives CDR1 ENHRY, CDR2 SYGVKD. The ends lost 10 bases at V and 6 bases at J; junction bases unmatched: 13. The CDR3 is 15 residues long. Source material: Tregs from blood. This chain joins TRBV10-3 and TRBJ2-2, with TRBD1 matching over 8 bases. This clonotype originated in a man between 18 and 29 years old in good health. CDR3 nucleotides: TGTGCCACCGGACAGGGATTGGTCAACGCCGGGGAGCTGTTTTTT. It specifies CATGQGLVNAGELFF.